This entry features one TCR beta chain sequence. This specimen comes from a study of blood T cell repertoires in COVID-19. Recovered status applied to Cohort 3 donors who had two consecutive negative PCRs. It also applied to those with clearance or with symptom resolution. The CDR3 totals 14 residues. Germline CDR1 and CDR2: SQVTM and ANQGSEA. V lost 6 bases and J lost 0, with 13 bases in between. Per the authors' pipeline: Amplification of reference gene primers was used by the study to estimate nucleated cell counts. Clones were sequenced by immunoSEQ multiplex PCR, and TCRdb holds only the in-frame ones, with some missing. V and J calls and clone size are those listed in that table; D and trimming were worked out from the DNA. The sample lists about 130,000 clones, approximately 80% occurring once.

Source material: PBMCs or T cells enriched from blood (not recorded which). The clonotype was recovered from a woman aged 45-65 years who had recovered from COVID-19. This chain links TRBV29-1 with TRBJ2-3; D is perhaps TRBD2 (5 bases). CDR3 amino acids: CSVAGEDSTDTQYF. CDR3 coding DNA: TGCAGCGTCGCGGGCGAAGATAGCACAGATACGCAGTATTTT.